Included here is one TCR beta chain sequence, with context. As handled by the study authors: Estimates of nucleated cell counts were drawn from the amplification of reference gene primers. Data came from immunoSEQ multiplex PCR; TCRdb stores just in-frame clones and leaves some out. V, J and clone size derive from that table, while D and trimming were established from the DNA sequence. Of about 98,000 clones listed, 75% to 95% are singletons. This sample was taken from a study of blood T cell repertoires in COVID-19. Across the study: Sites in the United States, Italy and Spain provided acute and convalescent COVID-19 samples.

The sequenced sample was peripheral blood. The clonotype comes from a man in his late teens or twenties with acute or convalescent COVID-19.

The CDR3 region has the DNA TGTGCCAGCAGCACCGGGACAGAAGAGACCCAGTACTTC. Encoded protein: CASSTGTEETQYF. The chain employs TRBV7-9 and TRBJ2-5, with 7 bases identical to TRBD1. The CDR3 length is 13 residues. CDR1 SEHNR and CDR2 FQNEAQ come from the germline V gene (reference sequence). V shed 5 bases, J shed 3 bases, and the junction held 3 bases outside the gene matches.